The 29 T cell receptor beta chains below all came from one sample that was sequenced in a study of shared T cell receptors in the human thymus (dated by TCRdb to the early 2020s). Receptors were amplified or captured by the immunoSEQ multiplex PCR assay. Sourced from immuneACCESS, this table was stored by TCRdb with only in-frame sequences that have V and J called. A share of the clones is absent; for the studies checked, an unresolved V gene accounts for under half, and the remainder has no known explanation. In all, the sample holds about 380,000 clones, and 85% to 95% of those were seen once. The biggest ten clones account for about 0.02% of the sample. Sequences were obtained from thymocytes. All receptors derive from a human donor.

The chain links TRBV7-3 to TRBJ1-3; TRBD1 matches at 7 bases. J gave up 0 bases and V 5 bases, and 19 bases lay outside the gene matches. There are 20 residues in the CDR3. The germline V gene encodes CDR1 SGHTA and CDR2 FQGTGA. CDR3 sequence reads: CASSASSGTELRDSGNTIYF. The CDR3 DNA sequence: TGTGCCAGCAGCGCATCATCCGGGACAGAGCTACGAGACTCTGGAAACACCATATATTTT. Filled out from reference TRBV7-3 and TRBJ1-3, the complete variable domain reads GAGVSQTPSNKVTEKGKYVELRCDPISGHTALYWYRQSLGQGPEFLIYFQGTGAADDSGLPNDRFFAVRPEGSVSTLKIQRTERGDSAVYLCASSASSGTELRDSGNTIYFGEGSWLTVV.

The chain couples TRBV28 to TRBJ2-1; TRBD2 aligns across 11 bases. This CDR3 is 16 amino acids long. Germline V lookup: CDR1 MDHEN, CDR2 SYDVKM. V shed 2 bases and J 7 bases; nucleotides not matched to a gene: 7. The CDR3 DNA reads TGTGCCAGCAGTTTACCTCCTAGCGGGAGGCTGAATGAGCAGTTCTTC. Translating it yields CASSLPPSGRLNEQFF.

The CDR3 nucleotides read TGCGCCAGCAGCCACGGACCGGGACAGGGGGCCTACGAGCAGTACTTC. It encodes CASSHGPGQGAYEQYF. The V call is TRBV4-3, the J call TRBJ2-7; TRBD1 matches 11 bases. The CDR3 consists of 16 residues. CDR1 is LGHNA and CDR2 is YSLEER in the germline V gene. Trimming at V came to 3 bases and at J to 2 bases, leaving 6 bases not matched to a gene.

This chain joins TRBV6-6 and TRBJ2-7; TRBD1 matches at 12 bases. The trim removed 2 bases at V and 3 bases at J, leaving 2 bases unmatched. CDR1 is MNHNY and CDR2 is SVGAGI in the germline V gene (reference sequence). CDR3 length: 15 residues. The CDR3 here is CASSYGTGGRYEQYF. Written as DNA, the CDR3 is TGTGCCAGCAGTTACGGGACAGGGGGCCGCTACGAGCAGTACTTC.

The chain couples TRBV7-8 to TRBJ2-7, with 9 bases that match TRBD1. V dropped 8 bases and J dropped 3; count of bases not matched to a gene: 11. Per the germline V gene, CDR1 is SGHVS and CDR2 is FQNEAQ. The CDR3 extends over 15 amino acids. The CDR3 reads CASALTGGFRYEQYF. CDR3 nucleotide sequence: TGTGCCAGCGCCCTCACAGGGGGCTTCCGCTACGAGCAGTACTTC.

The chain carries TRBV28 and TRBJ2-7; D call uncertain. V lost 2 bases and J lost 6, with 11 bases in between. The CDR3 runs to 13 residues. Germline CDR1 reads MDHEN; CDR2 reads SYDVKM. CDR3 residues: CASSLIGSVEQYF. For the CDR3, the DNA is TGTGCCAGCAGTTTAATAGGTTCAGTCGAGCAGTACTTC.

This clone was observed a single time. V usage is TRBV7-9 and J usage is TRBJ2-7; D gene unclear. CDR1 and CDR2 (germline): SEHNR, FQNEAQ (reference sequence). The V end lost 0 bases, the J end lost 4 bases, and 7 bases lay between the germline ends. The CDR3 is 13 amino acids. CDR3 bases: TGTGCCAGCAGCTTAGCCCTGGATTACGAGCAGTACTTC. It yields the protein CASSLALDYEQYF.

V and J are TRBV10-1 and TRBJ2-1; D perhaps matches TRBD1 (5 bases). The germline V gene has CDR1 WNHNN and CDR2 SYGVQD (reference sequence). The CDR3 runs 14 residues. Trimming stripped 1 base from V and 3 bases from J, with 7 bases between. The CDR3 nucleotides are TGCGCCAGCAGTGAGTTCAGGGACTACAATGAGCAGTTCTTC. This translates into CASSEFRDYNEQFF.

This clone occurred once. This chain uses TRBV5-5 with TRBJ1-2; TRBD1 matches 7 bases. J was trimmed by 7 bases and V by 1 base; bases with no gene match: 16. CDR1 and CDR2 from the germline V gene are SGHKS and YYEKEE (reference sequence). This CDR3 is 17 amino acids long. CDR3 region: CASSLRPTGIIGSGYTF. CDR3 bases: TGTGCCAGCAGCTTGAGACCGACAGGGATCATAGGGAGTGGCTACACCTTC.

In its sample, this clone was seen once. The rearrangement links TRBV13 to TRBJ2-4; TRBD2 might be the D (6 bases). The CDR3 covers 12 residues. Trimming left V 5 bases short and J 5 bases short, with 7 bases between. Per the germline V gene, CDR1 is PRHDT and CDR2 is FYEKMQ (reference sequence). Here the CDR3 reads CASSPGENIQYF. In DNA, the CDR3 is TGTGCCAGCAGCCCGGGGGAAAACATTCAGTACTTC.

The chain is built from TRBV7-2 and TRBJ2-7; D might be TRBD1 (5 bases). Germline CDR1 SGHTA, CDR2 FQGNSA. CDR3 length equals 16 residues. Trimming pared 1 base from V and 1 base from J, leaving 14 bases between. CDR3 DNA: TGTGCCAGCAGCTTAGTGTCAGGGATTGAGTCCTACGAGCAGTACTTC. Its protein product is CASSLVSGIESYEQYF.

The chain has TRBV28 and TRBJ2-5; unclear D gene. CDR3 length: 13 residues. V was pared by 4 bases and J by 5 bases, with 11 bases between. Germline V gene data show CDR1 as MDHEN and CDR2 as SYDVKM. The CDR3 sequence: CASSSRFGETQYF. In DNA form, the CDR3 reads TGTGCCAGCAGTTCCAGGTTTGGGGAGACCCAGTACTTC.

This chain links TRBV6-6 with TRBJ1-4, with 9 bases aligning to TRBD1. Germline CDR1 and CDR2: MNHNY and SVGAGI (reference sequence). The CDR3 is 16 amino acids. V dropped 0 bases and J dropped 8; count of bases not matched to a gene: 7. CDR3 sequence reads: CASSYSEQGAGEKLFF. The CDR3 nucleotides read TGTGCCAGCAGTTACTCCGAACAGGGGGCGGGCGAAAAACTGTTTTTT.

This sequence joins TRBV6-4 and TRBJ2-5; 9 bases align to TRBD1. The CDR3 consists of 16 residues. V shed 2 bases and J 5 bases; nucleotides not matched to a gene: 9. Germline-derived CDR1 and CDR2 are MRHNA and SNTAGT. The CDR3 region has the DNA TGTGCCAGCAGTGACCCCGGACAGGGGCTAAAGGAGACCCAGTACTTC. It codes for CASSDPGQGLKETQYF.

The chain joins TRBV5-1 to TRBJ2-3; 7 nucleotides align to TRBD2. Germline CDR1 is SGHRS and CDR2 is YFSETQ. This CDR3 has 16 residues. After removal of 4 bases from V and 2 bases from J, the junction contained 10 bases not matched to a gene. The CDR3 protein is CASSQPTSPPTDTQYF. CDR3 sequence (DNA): TGCGCCAGCAGCCAACCGACTAGCCCCCCCACAGATACGCAGTATTTT.

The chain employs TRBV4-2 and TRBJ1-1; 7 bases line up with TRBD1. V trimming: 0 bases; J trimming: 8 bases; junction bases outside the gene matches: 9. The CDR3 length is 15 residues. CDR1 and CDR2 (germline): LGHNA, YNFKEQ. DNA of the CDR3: TGTGCCAGCAGCCAAGAGGTCAGGGGGTTTACCGAAGCTTTCTTT. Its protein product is CASSQEVRGFTEAFF.

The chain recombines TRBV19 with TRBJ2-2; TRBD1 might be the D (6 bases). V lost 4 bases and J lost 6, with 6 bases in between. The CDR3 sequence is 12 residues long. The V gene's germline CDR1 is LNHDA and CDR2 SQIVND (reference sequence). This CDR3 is CASSTGAGELFF. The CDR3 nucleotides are TGTGCCAGTAGTACAGGGGCCGGGGAGCTGTTTTTT.

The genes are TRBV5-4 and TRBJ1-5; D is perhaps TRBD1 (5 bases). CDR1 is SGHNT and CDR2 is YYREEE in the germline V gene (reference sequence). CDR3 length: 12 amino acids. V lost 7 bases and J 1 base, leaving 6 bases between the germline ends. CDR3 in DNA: TGTGCCAGCCGGGACAGCAATCAGCCCCAGCATTTT. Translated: CASRDSNQPQHF.

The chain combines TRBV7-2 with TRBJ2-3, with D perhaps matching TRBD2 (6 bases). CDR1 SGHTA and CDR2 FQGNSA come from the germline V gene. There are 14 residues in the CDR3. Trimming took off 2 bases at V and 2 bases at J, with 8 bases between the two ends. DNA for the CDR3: TGTGCCAGCAGCTTATCGCGGGACACAGATACGCAGTATTTT. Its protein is CASSLSRDTDTQYF.

The CDR3 DNA is TGTGCCAGCAGTGAAAAGACTAGCGGTAAAAACATTCAGTACTTC. Protein sequence: CASSEKTSGKNIQYF. The chain links TRBV6-1 to TRBJ2-4, with 9 bases fitting TRBD2. Per the germline V gene, CDR1 is MNHNS and CDR2 is SASEGT. With 2 bases clipped from V and 4 bases from J, the junction kept 3 bases outside the gene matches. The CDR3 loop spans 15 amino acids.

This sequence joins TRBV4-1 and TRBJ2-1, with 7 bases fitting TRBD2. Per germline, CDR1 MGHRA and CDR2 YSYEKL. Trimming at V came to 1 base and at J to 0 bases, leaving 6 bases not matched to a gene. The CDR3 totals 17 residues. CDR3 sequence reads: CASSQGAGVGSYNEQFF. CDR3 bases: TGCGCCAGCAGCCAAGGGGCGGGAGTGGGCTCCTACAATGAGCAGTTCTTC.

The CDR3 loop is CAISDSPSAGIGETQYF. As DNA, the CDR3 is TGTGCCATCAGTGACTCCCCGTCGGCGGGGATAGGCGAGACCCAGTACTTC. This chain joins TRBV10-3 and TRBJ2-5, with a possible D match to TRBD2 (6 bases). Trimming pared 3 bases from V and 5 bases from J, leaving 22 bases between. CDR3 length: 17 residues. Germline V gene data show CDR1 as ENHRY and CDR2 as SYGVKD.

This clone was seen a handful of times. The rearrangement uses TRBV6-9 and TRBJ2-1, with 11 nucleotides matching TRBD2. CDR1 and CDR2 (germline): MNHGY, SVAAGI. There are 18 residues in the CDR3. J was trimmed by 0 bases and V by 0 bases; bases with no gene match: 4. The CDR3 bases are TGTGCCAGCAGTTATTCCTCTACTAGCGGGAGCTCCTACAATGAGCAGTTCTTC. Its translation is CASSYSSTSGSSYNEQFF.

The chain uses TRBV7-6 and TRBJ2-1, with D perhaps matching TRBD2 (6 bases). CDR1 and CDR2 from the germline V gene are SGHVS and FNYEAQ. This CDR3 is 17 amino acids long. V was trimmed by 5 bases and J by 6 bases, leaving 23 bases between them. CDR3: CASSPTRRGTDPNEQFF. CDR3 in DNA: TGTGCCAGCAGCCCCACAAGGCGCGGGACGGATCCCAATGAGCAGTTCTTC.

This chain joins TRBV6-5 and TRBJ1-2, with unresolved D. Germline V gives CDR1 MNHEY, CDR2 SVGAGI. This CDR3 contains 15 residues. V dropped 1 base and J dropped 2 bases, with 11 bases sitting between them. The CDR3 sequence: CASSYFRDSNYGYTF. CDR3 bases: TGTGCCAGCAGTTACTTTCGGGATTCCAACTATGGCTACACCTTC.

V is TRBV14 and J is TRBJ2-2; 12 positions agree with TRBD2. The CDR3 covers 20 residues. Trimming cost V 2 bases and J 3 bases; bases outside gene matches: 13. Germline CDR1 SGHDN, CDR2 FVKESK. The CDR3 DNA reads TGTGCCAGCAGCCAATCGACTAGCGGGGGAGGTGGCGGGGACACCGGGGAGCTGTTTTTT. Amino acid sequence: CASSQSTSGGGGGDTGELFF.

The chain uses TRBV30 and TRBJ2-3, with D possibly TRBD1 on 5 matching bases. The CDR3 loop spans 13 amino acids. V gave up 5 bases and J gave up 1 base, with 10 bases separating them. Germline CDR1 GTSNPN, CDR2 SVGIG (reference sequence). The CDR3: CAWDSTGTDTQYF. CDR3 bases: TGTGCCTGGGACAGTACGGGCACAGATACGCAGTATTTT.

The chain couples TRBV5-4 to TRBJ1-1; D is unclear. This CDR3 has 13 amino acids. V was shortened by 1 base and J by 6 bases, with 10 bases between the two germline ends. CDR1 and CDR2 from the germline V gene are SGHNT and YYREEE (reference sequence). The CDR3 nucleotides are TGTGCCAGCAGCTTGTGGGGATACGCTGAAGCTTTCTTT. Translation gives CASSLWGYAEAFF.

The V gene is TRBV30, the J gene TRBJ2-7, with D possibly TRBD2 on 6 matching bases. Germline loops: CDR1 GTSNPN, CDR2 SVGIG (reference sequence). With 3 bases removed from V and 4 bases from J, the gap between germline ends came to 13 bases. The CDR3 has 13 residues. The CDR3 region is CAWRDGSEYEQYF. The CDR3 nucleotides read TGTGCCTGGAGAGACGGGAGTGAGTACGAGCAGTACTTC.